This T cell receptor beta chain comes out of a study of T cell responses to AZD1222 COVID-19 vaccine. The V segment lost 5 bases and the J segment 6 bases; nucleotides outside the gene matches: 12. Per the germline V gene, CDR1 is MDHEN and CDR2 is SYDVKM. This CDR3 has 16 residues. The protocol was immunoSEQ multiplex PCR, while the TCRdb copy is restricted to in-frame clones and leaves out a portion. The sample records about 120,000 clones, just under 95% being singletons. General study results and limits: Nearly half of the spike-specific TCRs reportedly recognize variant regions that carry no mutations.

As for this clone: As yet, its antigen is unknown.

Sequenced here: peripheral blood, sampled on day 0 of AZD1222 vaccination. The TCR comes from an adult in good health. The rearrangement links TRBV28 to TRBJ2-1; TRBD2 aligns across 8 bases. CDR3 sequence: CASSTPGLGRPNEQFF. CDR3 DNA: TGTGCCAGCAGTACACCGGGACTAGGAAGGCCCAATGAGCAGTTCTTC.